The 4 T cell receptor beta chains below were found in one sample sequenced in a study of radiation and T cells in renal cell carcinoma. Regarding time point: baseline pretreatment blood. Treatment reported: 15 Gy SBRT to primary tumor, nephrectomy 4 weeks later. Clones were read by immunoSEQ multiplex PCR, and TCRdb kept only the in-frame ones, dropping some. The sample holds 150,000 or so clones, over 75% seen once. The sample was blood, taken from a patient whose treatment included radiotherapy and nephrectomy. These receptors originate from a woman aged 45-59 years with renal cell carcinoma.

The chain couples TRBV7-9 to TRBJ2-1; 8 bases align to TRBD2. In germline, CDR1 is SEHNR, CDR2 FQNEAQ (reference sequence). This CDR3 spans 16 amino acids. V lost 3 bases, J lost 5 bases, and 9 bases stayed unmatched. The CDR3 here is CASSFVRSGGNNEQFF. DNA for the CDR3: TGTGCCAGCAGCTTTGTGAGGAGCGGGGGAAACAATGAGCAGTTCTTC.

The V gene is TRBV27, the J gene TRBJ2-7; tentatively, D is TRBD2 (6 bases). Trimming removed 8 bases from V and 6 bases from J, with 20 bases in between. The CDR3 totals 14 residues. Looked up from germline, CDR1 is MNHEY and CDR2 is SMNVEV (reference sequence). The CDR3 here is CASWRAGSFSEQYF. The CDR3 coding sequence is TGTGCCAGCTGGAGGGCAGGGTCGTTCAGCGAGCAGTACTTC.

The chain recombines TRBV4-1 with TRBJ2-1; 10 nucleotides line up with TRBD2. V lost 4 bases, J lost 5 bases, and 5 bases stayed unmatched. The CDR3 is made up of 15 amino acids. Germline assignment: CDR1 MGHRA and CDR2 YSYEKL. The CDR3 region is CASSLGLAIHNEQFF. The CDR3 coding sequence is TGCGCCAGCAGCCTGGGACTAGCGATCCACAATGAGCAGTTCTTC.

On this clone itself: The junction differs from germline at one of its ends, possibly a read error. V gene TRBV6-5 combines with J gene TRBJ2-7, with TRBD1 matching 7 bases. This CDR3 spans 15 amino acids. CDR1 is MNHEY and CDR2 is SVGAGI in the germline V gene. This chain's CDR3 is CAGSFSGTEVYEQYF. CDR3 DNA sequence: TGTGCCGGCAGCTTTTCCGGGACAGAGGTCTACGAGCAGTACTTC.